The rows below give T cell receptor beta chains drawn from one sample of a study of T cell repertoires in cytomegalovirus infection. TCRdb redid the calling of the reads with MiXCR, one entry per CDR3 protein. The table has some 590,000 distinct CDR3 sequences, roughly 43% seen once. These TCRs are of unknown antigen specificity. The sequenced sample was cultured PBMCs, obtained from culture after CMV antigen stimulation. These receptors all come from a human donor in good health (CMV status not recorded). Some clones in this sample may be carry-over from other donors' samples. Both conserved end residues are part of each CDR3. The D gene is left open where the match is weak. Clone size is stated in some rows and not others, as once, few, many or a class when expanded.

j_call d_call clone_size v_call cdr3_nt cdr3_aa
TRBJ1-1 - - TRBV19 TGTGCCAGTAGTATCTCAACCATGGGCACTGAAGCTTTCTTT CASSISTMGTEAFF
TRBJ2-5 TRBD2 many TRBV7-2 TGTGCCAGCAGCCCCTCGAGGACTAGCGGGAGAACCCAGTACTTC CASSPSRTSGRTQYF
TRBJ1-6 TRBD1 few TRBV4-1 TGCGCCAGCAGCCAGGGGACAGGACCGCGGGGTAATTCACCCCTCCACTTT CASSQGTGPRGNSPLHF
TRBJ1-2 - - TRBV7-6 TGTGCCAGCAGCTCCGAACAAGGGGCCGCCTATGGCTACACCTTC CASSSEQGAAYGYTF
TRBJ2-3 - - TRBV28 TGTGCCAGCAGCACTCGGACAGATACCGAAATCACAGATACGCAGTATTTT CASSTRTDTEITDTQYF
TRBJ1-3 - - TRBV2 TGTGCCAGCAGTGAAGAACAGGGAAACACCATATATTTT CASSEEQGNTIYF
TRBJ1-4 - few TRBV25-1 TGTGCCAGCAGTGAACGAGGGCTAACTAATGAAAAACTGTTTTTT CASSERGLTNEKLFF
TRBJ2-7 TRBD1 - TRBV6-6 TGTGCCAGCAGTACGGGACAGACTTACGAGCAGTACTTC CASSTGQTYEQYF
TRBJ2-7 TRBD2 - TRBV7-9 TGTGCCAGCAGCGCCGGCCACGGGGGAGGGGAGCAGTACTTC CASSAGHGGGEQYF
TRBJ1-5 - - TRBV20-1 TGCAGTGCTAGAGCGGGTTTAGGCAATCAGCCCCAGCATTTT CSARAGLGNQPQHF
TRBJ1-4 TRBD1 - TRBV6-1 TGTGCCAGCCAAGGGGGCAGTGAAAAACTGTTTTTT CASQGGSEKLFF
TRBJ2-1 TRBD1 few TRBV6-6 TGTGCCAGCAGTGGGGGACAGGGATTAGGCAATGAGCAGTTCTTC CASSGGQGLGNEQFF
TRBJ2-7 - - TRBV7-2 TGTGCCAGCAGCTTGGCCGGGACTTACTACGAGCAGTACTTC CASSLAGTYYEQYF
TRBJ2-3 TRBD1 - TRBV20-1 TGCAGTGCTAGAGGAGGGCTGGGACAGGGCTTCGATACGCAGTATTTT CSARGGLGQGFDTQYF
TRBJ2-7 - few TRBV7-2 TGTGCCAGCAGAAGAGCGGCCGGAGCTTACGAGCAGTACTTC CASRRAAGAYEQYF
TRBJ1-5 - once TRBV7-2 TGTGCCAGCAGCTTAGATATTCGGCAGGGGAGCAATCAGCCCCAGCATTTT CASSLDIRQGSNQPQHF
TRBJ2-7 TRBD1 few TRBV7-9 TGTGCCAGCAGCTTAGTTGGTACTCGGGACAGGGGGGACGAGCAGTACTTC CASSLVGTRDRGDEQYF
TRBJ2-5 TRBD2 few TRBV28 TGTGCCAGCAGTTTATTCTACGTTAGCGGGGGGGCCGGTGAGACCCAGTACTTC CASSLFYVSGGAGETQYF
TRBJ2-7 - - TRBV7-2 TGTGCCAGCGGGGAGCCGAGCTCCTACGAGCAGTACTTC CASGEPSSYEQYF
TRBJ2-4 TRBD2 - TRBV6-1 TGTGCCAGCAGTGAACGGGGAGGGATAGACAAAAACATTCAGTACTTC CASSERGGIDKNIQYF
TRBJ2-5 - - TRBV6-5 TGTGCCAGCAACCCCGCGAGGGGGGCTAAAGGGGGGACCCAGTACTTC CASNPARGAKGGTQYF
TRBJ2-7 - - TRBV28 TGTGCCAGCCTGAAGGGGCCCCTGGCCCTGGAGCAGTACTTC CASLKGPLALEQYF
TRBJ1-5 - many TRBV7-2 TGTGCCAGCAGCTTAGCTACGGGTGGTCAGCCCCAGCATTTT CASSLATGGQPQHF